One sample yielded the 26 T cell receptor beta chains listed below, sequenced in a study of early T cells in non-severe SARS-CoV-2 infection. TCRdb re-derived calls from the 5' RACE reads in MiXCR, one entry per CDR3 protein. Of about 36,000 distinct CDR3 sequences listed, roughly 6.8% are singletons. The source was whole blood, collected at baseline. The receptors stem from an adult who was a healthcare worker with PCR-confirmed SARS-CoV-2 infection or an uninfected control (not recorded which).

This clonotype has ten or more counts. The chain combines TRBV4-2 with TRBJ1-5; tentative D call: TRBD1 (5 bases). The CDR3 extends over 15 amino acids. With 4 bases removed from V and 2 bases from J, the gap between germline ends came to 12 bases. Germline CDR1 is LGHNA and CDR2 is YNFKEQ. The CDR3 bases are TGTGCCAGCAGCCTGGGACCCGAAGGCAATCAGCCCCAGCATTTT. Encoded protein: CASSLGPEGNQPQHF.

This clonotype has just a few counts. The chain employs TRBV7-9 and TRBJ1-3; D is unresolved. V lost 5 bases and J lost 2, with 1 base in between. The CDR3 extends over 11 amino acids. Germline CDR1 is SEHNR and CDR2 is FQNEAQ (reference sequence). The CDR3 sequence is CASSTGNTIYF. CDR3 in DNA: TGTGCCAGCAGCACTGGAAACACCATATATTTT.

This clonotype has just a few counts. The J gene is TRBJ1-2, the V gene TRBV7-9; maybe TRBD1 (5 bases). The CDR3 covers 15 residues. Germline values: CDR1 SEHNR, CDR2 FQNEAQ (reference sequence). V lost 10 bases and J lost 1, with 19 bases in between. The CDR3 DNA sequence: TGTGCCACCTCGGGGGAGCTCATGTTTAACTATGGCTACACCTTC. This encodes CATSGELMFNYGYTF.

The genes are TRBV4-1 and TRBJ2-2; TRBD1 is a possible D gene (6 bases). Germline V lookup: CDR1 MGHRA, CDR2 YSYEKL. This CDR3 is built from 17 residues. The V end was cut by 2 bases, the J end by 0 bases, with 13 bases between. CDR3 DNA: TGCGCCAGCAGCCAAAGAGGACAGTCACCGAACACCGGGGAGCTGTTTTTT. This gives the protein CASSQRGQSPNTGELFF.

In its sample, this clonotype was seen many times. This chain connects TRBV29-1 to TRBJ2-7; 8 bases agree with TRBD2. The CDR3 runs to 14 residues. Trimming took 6 bases from V and 6 from J; bases not matched to a gene: 13. Germline V gene sequence: CDR1 SQVTM, CDR2 ANQGSEA. The CDR3 nucleotides read TGCAGCGTGAAGTTGTGGCGGGAGGAAGGCGAGCAGTACTTC. It translates to CSVKLWREEGEQYF.

The chain carries TRBV14 and TRBJ2-7; 12 bases align to TRBD2. The CDR3 is 16 amino acids. Germline V gives CDR1 SGHDN, CDR2 FVKESK. Trimming cost V 1 base and J 6 bases; bases outside gene matches: 7. CDR3 sequence reads: CASSQGGLAGLSEQYF. The CDR3 nucleotides are TGTGCCAGCAGCCAAGGCGGACTAGCGGGACTCTCCGAGCAGTACTTC. Variable domain in full (rest from reference TRBV14 and TRBJ2-7): EAGVTQFPSHSVIEKGQTVTLRCDPISGHDNLYWYRRVMGKEIKFLLHFVKESKQDESGMPNNRFLAERTGGTYSTLKVQPAELEDSGVYFCASSQGGLAGLSEQYFGPGTRLTVT.

This clonotype was seen at least ten times. The chain uses TRBV7-9 and TRBJ1-1; D unclear. CDR3 length: 13 residues. Trimming shortened V by 5 bases and J by 0 bases, and 7 bases separated the two germline ends. The germline gives CDR1 SEHNR, CDR2 FQNEAQ (reference sequence). The CDR3 bases are TGTGCCAGCAGCCGCCGAATGAACACTGAAGCTTTCTTT. It translates to CASSRRMNTEAFF.

The table lists this clonotype with many counts. The chain is built from TRBV20-1 and TRBJ1-5; 7 bases are a match to TRBD1. Trimming took 3 bases from V and 2 from J; bases not matched to a gene: 13. Germline-derived CDR1 and CDR2 are DFQATT and SNEGSKA (reference sequence). The CDR3 is 17 residues long. CDR3 DNA: TGCAGTGCTAGCCCTAGACAGGGAGCTATTGGCAATCAGCCCCAGCATTTT. It encodes CSASPRQGAIGNQPQHF.

This clonotype was seen a few times. The CDR3 loop reads CASSLGGGNEQFF. In DNA, the CDR3 is TGTGCCAGCAGCTTGGGCGGGGGCAATGAGCAGTTCTTC. This sequence joins TRBV13 and TRBJ2-1; 7 positions match TRBD2. Germline loops: CDR1 PRHDT, CDR2 FYEKMQ (reference sequence). This CDR3 contains 13 residues. Trimming cost V 3 bases and J 6 bases; bases outside gene matches: 2.

This clonotype was seen a handful of times. The junction differs from germline at one of its ends, possibly a read error. The J gene is TRBJ2-2, the V gene TRBV7-7; the D gene could be TRBD1 or TRBD2 (6 bases each). This CDR3 is 15 amino acids long. Germline values: CDR1 SSHAT, CDR2 FNYEAQ (reference sequence). Written as DNA, the CDR3 is TGTGCTAGCAGCTCGGGGGCGAGGGGATCCGGGGAGCTGTTTTTT. Translated: CASSSGARGSGELFF. Full variable domain (rest looked up from reference TRBV7-7 and TRBJ2-2): GAGVSQSPRYKVTKRGQDVTLRCDPISSHATLYWYQQALGQGPEFLTYFNYEAQPDKSGLPSDRFSAERPEGSISTLTIQRTEQRDSAMYRCASSSGARGSGELFFGEGSRLTVL.

This clonotype has only a few counts. This rearrangement joins TRBV2 to TRBJ1-1, with 7 nucleotides matching TRBD1. Trimming took 5 bases from V and 0 from J; bases not matched to a gene: 3. This CDR3 region has 14 residues. Germline V gives CDR1 SNHLY, CDR2 FYNNEI. Here the CDR3 reads CASSYRGLNTEAFF. The CDR3 DNA is TGTGCCAGCAGTTACAGGGGCCTGAACACTGAAGCTTTCTTT.

This chain uses TRBV6-6 with TRBJ1-5; possible D gene TRBD1, 5 bases. V dropped 7 bases and J dropped 7 bases, with 14 bases sitting between them. Germline loops: CDR1 MNHNY, CDR2 SVGAGI (reference sequence). This CDR3 spans 13 amino acids. The CDR3 DNA is TGTGCCAGCACCTCCGCCAGGGTACAGCCCCAGCATTTT. This codes for CASTSARVQPQHF.

This clonotype was observed a handful of times. This chain uses TRBV29-1 with TRBJ2-3, with 10 bases identical to TRBD1. The V gene end was trimmed by 8 bases and the J gene end by 4 bases; junction bases not matched to a gene: 9. The CDR3 consists of 14 residues. Germline V CDR1 and CDR2: SQVTM, ANQGSEA. The CDR3 nucleotides read TGCAGCATCCGGGACAGGGGCGTCCCAGATACGCAGTATTTT. As protein: CSIRDRGVPDTQYF.

This clonotype was observed many times. The chain links TRBV10-3 to TRBJ2-5; TRBD1 aligns across 7 bases. The CDR3 has 12 residues. Trimming cost V 9 bases and J 4 bases; bases outside gene matches: 5. The germline V gene encodes CDR1 ENHRY and CDR2 SYGVKD. The CDR3 protein is CAIGDSGETQYF. CDR3 DNA sequence: TGTGCCATTGGGGACAGCGGAGAGACCCAGTACTTC.

This chain joins TRBV6-1 and TRBJ1-4; unclear D gene. Germline V gene sequence: CDR1 MNHNS, CDR2 SASEGT. This CDR3 contains 13 residues. The ends were cut back, 9 bases at V and 3 bases at J, with 11 bases in the middle. The CDR3 spells CASLGEANEKLFF. CDR3 sequence (DNA): TGTGCCAGTCTGGGTGAAGCTAATGAAAAACTGTTTTTT.

This clonotype was counted ten times or more. The rearrangement joins TRBV6-6 to TRBJ1-4; 9 nucleotides line up with TRBD1. This CDR3 has 15 amino acids. The germline CDR1 and CDR2 sequences are MNHNY and SVGAGI (reference sequence). After removal of 4 bases from V and 8 bases from J, the junction contained 8 bases not matched to a gene. CDR3 amino acids: CASSLTTGGVEKLFF. CDR3 nucleotide sequence: TGTGCCAGCAGTTTAACGACAGGGGGTGTAGAAAAACTGTTTTTT.

This clonotype was recorded many times. The V and J genes are TRBV12-3 or TRBV12-4 and TRBJ1-5; D remains unclear. Trimming stripped 6 bases from V and 6 bases from J, with 9 bases between. The CDR3 length is 12 residues. The CDR3 spells CASRNKGQPQHF. The DNA of the CDR3 is TGTGCCAGCAGGAATAAAGGTCAGCCCCAGCATTTT.

As regards this clonotype: The junction does not match germline at one end; this may be a read error. In nucleotides, the CDR3 is TGCGCCTGCAGTTCCGACGGGAACACTGAAGCTTTCTTT. Amino acid sequence: CACSSDGNTEAFF. V gene TRBV5-1 combines with J gene TRBJ1-1, with D uncertain. Germline lookup yields CDR1 SGHRS and CDR2 YFSETQ. CDR3 size: 13 residues.

This clonotype was seen a few times. The chain recombines TRBV10-3 with TRBJ1-1; unclear D gene. Germline V CDR1 and CDR2: ENHRY, SYGVKD. This CDR3 has 11 amino acids. V was clipped by 3 bases and J by 3 bases, with 2 bases between them. The CDR3 loop reads CAISEHTEAFF. The DNA for the CDR3 is TGTGCCATCAGTGAACACACTGAAGCTTTCTTT.

This clonotype has a count of ten or more. V and J are TRBV12-3 or TRBV12-4 and TRBJ2-1; D might be TRBD1 (6 bases). This CDR3 region has 15 residues. The ends were cut back, 7 bases at V and 2 bases at J, with 15 bases in the middle. CDR3 coding DNA: TGTGCCAGCACAAAACAGGGCTCGGCCTACAATGAGCAGTTCTTC. This codes for CASTKQGSAYNEQFF.

This clonotype was found many times. Compared with germline, one end of the junction differs, possibly owing to a read error. The chain recombines TRBV7-3 with TRBJ1-6, with D perhaps matching TRBD1 (6 bases). CDR3 length: 15 amino acids. From germline, CDR1 is SGHTA and CDR2 FQGTGA. CDR3 residues: CASSLTGTNNSPLHF. In DNA form, the CDR3 reads TGTGCCAGCAGTTTAACCGGGACAAATAATTCACCCCTCCACTTT.

In its sample, this clonotype was seen a few times. The chain combines TRBV20-1 with TRBJ1-1, with D hard to call. V was pared by 5 bases and J by 0 bases, with 13 bases between. The germline V gene has CDR1 DFQATT and CDR2 SNEGSKA (reference sequence). CDR3 size: 14 residues. CDR3 region: CSAQPDGLNTEAFF. Written as DNA, the CDR3 is TGCAGTGCTCAGCCCGACGGACTGAACACTGAAGCTTTCTTT.

This clonotype was counted ten times or more. CDR3 DNA sequence: TGTGCCAGTAGCAGTCCTCCGGAACAGCCCTACTCTGGGGCCAACGTCCTGACTTTC. Protein product: CASSSPPEQPYSGANVLTF. The V and J genes are TRBV19 and TRBJ2-6, with D uncertain. This CDR3 region has 19 residues. Trimming removed 6 bases from V and 0 bases from J, with 21 bases in between. Germline values: CDR1 LNHDA, CDR2 SQIVND (reference sequence).

A few counts support this clonotype. The chain employs TRBV29-1 and TRBJ2-7; D is unresolved. Germline CDR1 and CDR2: SQVTM and ANQGSEA. This CDR3 is built from 13 residues. The germline V and J ends were trimmed by 4 bases and 2 bases, with 12 bases remaining between them. CDR3 sequence: CSVVQDGTYEQYF. The CDR3 nucleotides read TGCAGCGTTGTCCAGGACGGAACCTACGAGCAGTACTTC.

This clonotype appeared a few times. The V call is TRBV12-3 or TRBV12-4, the J call TRBJ2-7; TRBD2 matches 7 bases. This CDR3 comprises 15 residues. The V segment lost 3 bases and the J segment 5 bases; nucleotides outside the gene matches: 10. CDR3 nucleotides: TGTGCCAGCAGTTTCTCTGGACTAGGGGCGAACGAGCAGTACTTC. It codes for CASSFSGLGANEQYF.

This clonotype was seen a few times. The chain is built from TRBV4-1 and TRBJ1-5; D unresolved. Germline V gives CDR1 MGHRA, CDR2 YSYEKL. The CDR3 runs to 13 residues. V lost 1 base, J lost 3 bases, and 4 bases lay in between. CDR3 bases: TGCGCCAGCAGCCAAGGCCCCAATCAGCCCCAGCATTTT. Translated: CASSQGPNQPQHF.